This TCR beta chain came from a study of type 1 regulatory T cells. This CDR3 has 13 amino acids. Germline lookup yields CDR1 DFQATT and CDR2 SNEGSKA (reference sequence). V lost 3 bases and J 0 bases, leaving 8 bases between the germline ends. TCRdb reprocessed the reads via MiXCR and lists one record per CDR3 protein. The table shows approximately 6,000 distinct CDR3 sequences, with 30% to 40% occurring only once. This clonotype is judged medium-sized (0.01 to 0.1%). Its antigen is still unknown. Overall study findings and caveats: Tr1 cells had a more restricted TCR repertoire than non-Tr1 cells.

The specimen sequenced was cultured type 1 regulatory T (Tr1) cells, either the whole culture or a sorted fraction (not recorded which). The TCR was taken from a human donor in good health. The chain carries TRBV20-1 and TRBJ1-2; D unresolved. CDR3 sequence: CSASDMTNYGYTF. CDR3 DNA sequence: TGCAGTGCTAGTGACATGACTAACTATGGCTACACCTTC.